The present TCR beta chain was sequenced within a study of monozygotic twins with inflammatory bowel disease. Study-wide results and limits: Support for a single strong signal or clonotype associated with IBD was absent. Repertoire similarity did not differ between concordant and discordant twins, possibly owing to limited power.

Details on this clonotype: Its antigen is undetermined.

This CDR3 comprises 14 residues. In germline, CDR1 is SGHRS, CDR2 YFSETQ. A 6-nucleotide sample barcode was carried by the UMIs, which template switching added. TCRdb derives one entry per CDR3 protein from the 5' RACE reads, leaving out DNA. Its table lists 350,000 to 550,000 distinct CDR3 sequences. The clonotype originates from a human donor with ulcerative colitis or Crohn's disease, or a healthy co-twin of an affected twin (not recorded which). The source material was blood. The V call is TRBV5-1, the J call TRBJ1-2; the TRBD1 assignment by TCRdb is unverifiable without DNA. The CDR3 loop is CASSLGTVGAGYTF. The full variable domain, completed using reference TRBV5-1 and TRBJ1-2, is KAGVTQTPRYLIKTRGQQVTLSCSPISGHRSVSWYQQTPGQGLQFLFEYFSETQRNKGNFPGRFSGRQFSNSRSEMNVSTLELGDSALYLCASSLGTVGAGYTFGSGTRLTVV.